The 19 T cell receptor beta chains given below trace back to one sample, sequenced in a study of PD-1 blockade in classical Hodgkin lymphoma. Time point given: cycle 4 day 1 (C4D1), after 5 to 7 weeks of nivolumab. There was relapse after autologous stem cell transplantation in every patient, and there was variation in brentuximab vedotin exposure. Here immunoSEQ multiplex PCR was the method, and the copy in TCRdb shows in-frame clones only, minus some. In the table there are 7,000 or so clones, 65% to 80% of which are singletons. This specimen consisted of peripheral blood mononuclear cells (PBMCs), obtained before the fourth cycle of nivolumab. All receptors come from a human donor with classical Hodgkin lymphoma.

This clone is deemed medium-sized. V gene TRBV5-1 combines with J gene TRBJ2-5; TRBD1 aligns across 10 bases. The CDR3 consists of 16 residues. CDR1 is SGHRS, CDR2 YFSETQ, per germline. J lost 4 bases, V lost 5 bases, and 11 bases had no gene match. CDR3 sequence (DNA): TGCGCCAGCAGACCCTTGACAGGGGGCGACGGAGAGACCCAGTACTTC. Amino acid sequence: CASRPLTGGDGETQYF.

The chain has TRBV5-4 and TRBJ2-1; 10 bases map to TRBD2. The germline V gene encodes CDR1 SGHNT and CDR2 YYREEE (reference sequence). After removal of 2 bases from V and 7 bases from J, the junction contained 3 bases not matched to a gene. The CDR3 runs to 14 residues. DNA for the CDR3: TGTGCCAGCAGCTTAACTAGCGGGATGAATGAGCAGTTCTTC. Translated: CASSLTSGMNEQFF.

The chain employs TRBV2 and TRBJ2-2, with TRBD2 as a possible D gene (5 bases). The CDR3 is 15 amino acids. Germline CDR1 is SNHLY and CDR2 is FYNNEI. Trimming stripped 7 bases from V and 2 bases from J, with 14 bases between. As DNA, the CDR3 is TGTGCCAGCAAAGCAGGACTTTCTAACACCGGGGAGCTGTTTTTT. It translates to CASKAGLSNTGELFF.

The rearrangement links TRBV29-1 to TRBJ2-7; weak D call: TRBD1 (5 bases). Germline V gene data show CDR1 as SQVTM and CDR2 as ANQGSEA. This CDR3 has 11 amino acids. Trimming took 7 bases from V and 1 from J, leaving 8 bases between them. The CDR3 here is CSATASYEQYF. CDR3 in DNA: TGCAGCGCGACAGCATCCTACGAGCAGTACTTC.

The chain carries TRBV5-1 and TRBJ2-1; TRBD2 matches 13 bases. The CDR3 covers 16 residues. Germline-derived CDR1 and CDR2 are SGHRS and YFSETQ. With V trimmed by 2 bases and J by 4 bases, 3 bases remained unmatched. The CDR3 DNA sequence: TGCGCCAGCAGCTTCCGGACTAGCGGGGGTTACAATGAGCAGTTCTTC. Translation gives CASSFRTSGGYNEQFF.

The chain couples TRBV5-1 to TRBJ1-4, with 7 bases lining up with TRBD1. CDR1 is SGHRS, CDR2 YFSETQ, per germline. The CDR3 length is 14 residues. The junction had 3 bases not matched to a gene; V was cut back by 0 bases and J by 7 bases. The DNA of the CDR3 is TGCGCCAGCAGCTTGGAAGGGGGCGGTGAAAAACTGTTTTTT. Translation gives CASSLEGGGEKLFF. Based on the CDR3 plus reference TRBV5-1 and TRBJ1-4, the full variable domain is KAGVTQTPRYLIKTRGQQVTLSCSPISGHRSVSWYQQTPGQGLQFLFEYFSETQRNKGNFPGRFSGRQFSNSRSEMNVSTLELGDSALYLCASSLEGGGEKLFFGSGTQLSVL.

This clone was seen a handful of times. V usage is TRBV15 and J usage is TRBJ2-1, with D perhaps TRBD2 (6 bases). CDR3 size: 15 residues. Trimming left V 0 bases short and J 2 bases short, with 8 bases between. Germline V gene lookup returns CDR1 LNHNV and CDR2 YYDKDF (reference sequence). CDR3 DNA sequence: TGTGCCACCAGCAGAGAACCGGGGGCCTACAATGAGCAGTTCTTC. Translation gives CATSREPGAYNEQFF.

The chain has TRBV4-3 and TRBJ2-7; no clear D gene. V was clipped by 0 bases and J by 4 bases, with 1 base between them. Looked up from germline, CDR1 is LGHNA and CDR2 is YSLEER. The CDR3 totals 11 residues. The CDR3 spells CASSQEYEQYF. The DNA of the CDR3 is TGCGCCAGCAGCCAAGAATACGAGCAGTACTTC.

The V call is TRBV7-9, the J call TRBJ1-1, with TRBD1 identical over 8 bases. The CDR3 consists of 15 residues. Per the germline V gene, CDR1 is SEHNR and CDR2 is FQNEAQ (reference sequence). Trimming took 5 bases from V and 7 from J; bases not matched to a gene: 12. CDR3: CASSHYNTGGGEAFF. In DNA form, the CDR3 reads TGTGCCAGCAGCCATTATAACACAGGGGGTGGTGAAGCTTTCTTT.

The chain recombines TRBV18 with TRBJ2-2, with D unclear. In germline, CDR1 is KGHSH, CDR2 LQKENI. The V end was cut by 4 bases, the J end by 3 bases, with 3 bases between. This CDR3 spans 12 amino acids. Written as DNA, the CDR3 is TGTGCCAGCTCACTTTACACCGGGGAGCTGTTTTTT. It is translated as CASSLYTGELFF.

The rearrangement links TRBV6-5 to TRBJ2-4; D unresolved. The CDR3 has 12 residues. V dropped 4 bases and J dropped 3 bases, with 4 bases sitting between them. The V gene's germline CDR1 is MNHEY and CDR2 SVGAGI. In nucleotides, the CDR3 is TGTGCCAGCAGTTGGGACAAAAACATTCAGTACTTC. It specifies CASSWDKNIQYF.

The chain combines TRBV6-1 with TRBJ2-5, with no clear D. Per germline, CDR1 MNHNS and CDR2 SASEGT. With 6 bases removed from V and 5 bases from J, the gap between germline ends came to 13 bases. The CDR3 loop spans 13 amino acids. CDR3 DNA sequence: TGTGCCAGCAGGGTAACGACCGGGGAGACCCAGTACTTC. It encodes CASRVTTGETQYF.

This chain uses TRBV7-8 with TRBJ2-3, with D perhaps matching TRBD2 (6 bases). Germline V CDR1 and CDR2: SGHVS, FQNEAQ. Trimming left V 0 bases short and J 9 bases short, with 7 bases between. The CDR3 extends over 12 amino acids. The CDR3 loop reads CASSLAAGTQYF. The CDR3 coding sequence is TGTGCCAGCAGCTTAGCCGCGGGAACGCAGTATTTT.

The chain links TRBV11-2 to TRBJ2-1; D uncertain. CDR1 is SGHAT, CDR2 FQNNGV, per germline. V was trimmed by 6 bases and J by 3 bases, leaving 6 bases between them. This CDR3 region has 12 residues. The chain's CDR3 is CASSLSYNEQFF. The CDR3 nucleotides are TGTGCCAGCAGTCTTAGCTACAATGAGCAGTTCTTC.

CDR3 nucleotide sequence: TGTGCCACCAGCCTTTTTGGGACAGGCGCCCAAGAGACCCAGTACTTC. Translation gives CATSLFGTGAQETQYF. The chain recombines TRBV15 with TRBJ2-5, with 8 bases that match TRBD1. Germline CDR1 is LNHNV and CDR2 is YYDKDF (reference sequence). The CDR3 is made up of 16 amino acids. Trimming removed 5 bases from V and 1 base from J; junction bases left unmatched: 9.

This rearrangement joins TRBV7-2 to TRBJ2-4; 7 bases map to TRBD1. Trimming cost V 1 base and J 13 bases; bases outside gene matches: 7. The CDR3 spans 13 residues. Germline CDR1 reads SGHTA; CDR2 reads FQGNSA. CDR3 sequence: CASSLGGTARQYF. Written as DNA, the CDR3 is TGTGCCAGCAGCTTAGGAGGGACAGCTAGGCAGTACTTC.

The genes are TRBV7-2 and TRBJ2-3; D is unclear. V was cut by 1 base and J by 0 bases, with 11 bases left in between. The CDR3 extends over 16 amino acids. Germline V gene sequence: CDR1 SGHTA, CDR2 FQGNSA. The CDR3 sequence is CASSLGVGPSTDTQYF. As DNA, the CDR3 is TGTGCCAGCAGCTTAGGTGTAGGGCCTAGCACAGATACGCAGTATTTT.

The rearrangement uses TRBV19 and TRBJ2-7; D perhaps matches TRBD2 (5 bases). V lost 5 bases and J lost 2, with 16 bases in between. Germline V gene data show CDR1 as LNHDA and CDR2 as SQIVND (reference sequence). This CDR3 has 15 amino acids. CDR3 nucleotide sequence: TGTGCCAGTAGTCCTGGAGGAAGGGTCCCCTACGAGCAGTACTTC. Its protein product is CASSPGGRVPYEQYF.

The V call is TRBV2, the J call TRBJ2-3; 9 positions match TRBD2. CDR1 and CDR2 from the germline V gene are SNHLY and FYNNEI. Unmatched junction bases numbered 6, after V lost 5 bases and J lost 6 bases. CDR3 size: 14 residues. CDR3 bases: TGTGCCAGCAGTAGCGGGAGGACGGAGGATACGCAGTATTTT. Its protein product is CASSSGRTEDTQYF.